These T cell receptor beta chains were read from a single sample in a study of blood T cell repertoires in COVID-19. Here immunoSEQ multiplex PCR was the method, and the copy in TCRdb shows in-frame clones only, minus some. The sample holds 200,000 to 300,000 clones; 86% are singletons and the top ten take 3.3%. Sample: PBMCs or T cells enriched from blood (not recorded which). All receptors come from a middle-aged woman with acute COVID-19. The CDR3 runs from the conserved cysteine through the conserved F or W. D genes are given only for firm matches. Part of the rows lack a size; the others show once, few, many or a class for expanded clones.

j_call clone_size v_call d_call cdr3_aa cdr3_nt
TRBJ1-3 - TRBV30 TRBD1 CAWSTGQGGNTIYF TGTGCCTGGAGTACGGGACAGGGAGGAAACACCATATATTTT
TRBJ2-5 - TRBV7-2 TRBD2 CASSLKMGGLLETQYF TGTGCCAGCAGCTTAAAAATGGGAGGGCTTCTGGAGACCCAGTACTTC
TRBJ2-5 - TRBV5-1 TRBD2 CASSAEGLAGEETQYF TGCGCCAGCAGCGCCGAGGGACTAGCGGGGGAAGAGACCCAGTACTTC
TRBJ1-2 - TRBV7-9 - CASSLAAEASGYTF TGTGCCAGCAGCCTGGCCGCGGAGGCGTCTGGCTACACCTTC
TRBJ1-2 - TRBV7-2 - CASSSPAGTYGYTF TGTGCCAGCAGCTCCCCAGCAGGGACATATGGCTACACCTTC
TRBJ2-3 - TRBV4-2 - CASSQDLEGVSDTQYF TGTGCCAGCAGCCAAGATCTGGAGGGAGTATCAGATACGCAGTATTTT
TRBJ2-3 - TRBV5-5 - CASSAGLASTQYF TGTGCCAGCAGCGCGGGACTCGCAAGTACGCAGTATTTT
TRBJ2-3 - TRBV25-1 TRBD2 CASRVAGSTDTQYF TGTGCCAGCAGAGTAGCGGGAAGCACAGATACGCAGTATTTT
TRBJ1-1 - TRBV6-1 - CASSEKGVNTEAFF TGTGCCAGCAGTGAAAAGGGAGTGAACACTGAAGCTTTCTTT
TRBJ2-2 - TRBV5-1 TRBD2 CASSGWTSGTGELFF TGCGCCAGCAGCGGTTGGACTAGCGGAACCGGGGAGCTGTTTTTT
TRBJ2-7 - TRBV28 TRBD1 CVVSDRVRYEQYF TGTGTCGTATCCGACAGGGTTCGGTACGAGCAGTACTTC
TRBJ2-1 once TRBV5-4 - CASSILPFPSSYNEQFF TGTGCCAGCAGCATACTTCCCTTCCCGAGCTCCTACAATGAGCAGTTCTTC
TRBJ2-7 - TRBV5-8 TRBD2 CASSLTSGTYEQYF TGTGCCAGCAGCTTAACTAGCGGGACATACGAGCAGTACTTC
TRBJ1-5 - TRBV2 - CASRETGTYSNQPQHF TGTGCCAGCAGGGAAACAGGGACCTATAGCAATCAGCCCCAGCATTTT
TRBJ2-1 - TRBV7-6 TRBD2 CASASGSLAYNEQFF TGTGCCAGCGCTAGCGGGAGTCTGGCCTACAATGAGCAGTTCTTC
TRBJ2-3 - TRBV5-3 - CARSLLGLRPTDTQYF TGTGCCAGAAGCTTGTTGGGTCTGCGGCCCACAGATACGCAGTATTTT
TRBJ2-7 - TRBV6-5 - CASSYSRSPGYEQYF TGTGCCAGCAGTTACTCGAGATCACCGGGCTACGAGCAGTACTTC